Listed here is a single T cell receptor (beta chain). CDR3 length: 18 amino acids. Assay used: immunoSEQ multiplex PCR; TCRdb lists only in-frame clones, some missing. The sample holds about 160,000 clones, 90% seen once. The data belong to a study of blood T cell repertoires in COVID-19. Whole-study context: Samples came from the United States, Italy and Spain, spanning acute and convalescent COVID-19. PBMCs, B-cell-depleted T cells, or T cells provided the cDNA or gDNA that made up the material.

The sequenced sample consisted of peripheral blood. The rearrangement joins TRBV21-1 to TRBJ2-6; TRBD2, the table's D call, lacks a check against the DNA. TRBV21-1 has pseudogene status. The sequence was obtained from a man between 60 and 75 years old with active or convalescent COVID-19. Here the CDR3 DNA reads TGTGCCAGCAGCAAAGCCGGGGGGACCGTCTCTGGGGCCAACGTCCTGACTTTC. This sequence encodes CASSKAGGTVSGANVLTF.